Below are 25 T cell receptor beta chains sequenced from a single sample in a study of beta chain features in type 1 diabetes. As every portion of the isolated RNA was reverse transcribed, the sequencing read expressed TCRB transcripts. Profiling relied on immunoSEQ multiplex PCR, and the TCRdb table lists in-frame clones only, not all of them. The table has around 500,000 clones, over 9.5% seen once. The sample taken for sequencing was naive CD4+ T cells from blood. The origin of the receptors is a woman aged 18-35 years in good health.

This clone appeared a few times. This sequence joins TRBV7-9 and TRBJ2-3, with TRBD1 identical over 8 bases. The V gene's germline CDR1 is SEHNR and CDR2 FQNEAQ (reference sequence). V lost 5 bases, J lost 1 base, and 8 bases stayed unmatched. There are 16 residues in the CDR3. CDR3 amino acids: CASSRWAGGGTDTQYF. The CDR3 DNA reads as TGTGCCAGCAGCAGATGGGCAGGGGGCGGCACAGATACGCAGTATTTT.

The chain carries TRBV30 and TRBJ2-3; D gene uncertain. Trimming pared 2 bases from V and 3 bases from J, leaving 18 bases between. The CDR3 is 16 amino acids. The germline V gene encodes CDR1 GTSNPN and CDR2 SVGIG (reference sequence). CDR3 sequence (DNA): TGTGCCTGGAGTCTGTCGTCCATACAATGGACAGATACGCAGTATTTT. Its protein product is CAWSLSSIQWTDTQYF.

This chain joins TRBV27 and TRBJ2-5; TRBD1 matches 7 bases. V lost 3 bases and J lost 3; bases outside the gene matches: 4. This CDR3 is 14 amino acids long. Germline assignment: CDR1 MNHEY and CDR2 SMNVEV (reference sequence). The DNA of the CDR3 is TGTGCCAGCAGTTTCCGGGACAGTAAAGAGACCCAGTACTTC. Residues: CASSFRDSKETQYF.

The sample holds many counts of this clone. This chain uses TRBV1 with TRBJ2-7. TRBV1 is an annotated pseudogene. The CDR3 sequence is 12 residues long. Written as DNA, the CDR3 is TGCACCAGCAGCCGGCTGCCCCAACGGCAGTACGTC. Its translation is CTSSRLPQRQYV.

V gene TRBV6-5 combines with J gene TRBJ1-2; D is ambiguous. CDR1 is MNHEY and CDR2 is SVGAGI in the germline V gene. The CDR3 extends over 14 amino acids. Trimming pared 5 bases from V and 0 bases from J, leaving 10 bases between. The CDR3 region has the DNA TGTGCCAGCAGTGTCCATCCGGCTAACTATGGCTACACCTTC. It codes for CASSVHPANYGYTF.

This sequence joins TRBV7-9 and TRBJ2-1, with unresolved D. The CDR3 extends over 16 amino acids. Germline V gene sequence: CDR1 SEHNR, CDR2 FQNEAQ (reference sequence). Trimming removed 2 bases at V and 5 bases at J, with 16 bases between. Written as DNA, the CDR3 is TGTGCCAGCAGCTTATCCCGACTGTTGCCTAACAATGAGCAGTTCTTC. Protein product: CASSLSRLLPNNEQFF.

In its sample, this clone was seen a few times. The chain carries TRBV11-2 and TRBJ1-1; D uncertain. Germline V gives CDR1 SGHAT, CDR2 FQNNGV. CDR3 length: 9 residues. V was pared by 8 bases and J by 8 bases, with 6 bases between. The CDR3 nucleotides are TGTGCCAGCGGCCAGGAAGCTTTCTTT. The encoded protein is CASGQEAFF. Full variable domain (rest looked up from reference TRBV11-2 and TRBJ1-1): EAGVAQSPRYKIIEKRQSVAFWCNPISGHATLYWYQQILGQGPKLLIQFQNNGVVDDSQLPKDRFSAERLKGVDSTLKIQPAKLEDSAVYLCASGQEAFFGQGTRLTVV.

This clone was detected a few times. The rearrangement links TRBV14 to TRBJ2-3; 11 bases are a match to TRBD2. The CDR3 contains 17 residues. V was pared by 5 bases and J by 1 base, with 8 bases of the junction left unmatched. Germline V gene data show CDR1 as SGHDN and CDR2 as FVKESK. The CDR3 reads CASSSFPGLAGTDTQYF. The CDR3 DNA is TGTGCCAGCAGCTCCTTCCCGGGACTAGCGGGCACAGATACGCAGTATTTT. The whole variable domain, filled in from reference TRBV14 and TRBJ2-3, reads EAGVTQFPSHSVIEKGQTVTLRCDPISGHDNLYWYRRVMGKEIKFLLHFVKESKQDESGMPNNRFLAERTGGTYSTLKVQPAELEDSGVYFCASSSFPGLAGTDTQYFGPGTRLTVL.

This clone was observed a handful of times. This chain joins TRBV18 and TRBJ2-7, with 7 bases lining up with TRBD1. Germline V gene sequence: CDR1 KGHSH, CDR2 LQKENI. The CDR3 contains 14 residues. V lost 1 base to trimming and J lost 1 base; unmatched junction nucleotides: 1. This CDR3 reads CASSPLGQSYEQYF. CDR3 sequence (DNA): TGTGCCAGCTCACCACTGGGACAGTCCTACGAGCAGTACTTC.

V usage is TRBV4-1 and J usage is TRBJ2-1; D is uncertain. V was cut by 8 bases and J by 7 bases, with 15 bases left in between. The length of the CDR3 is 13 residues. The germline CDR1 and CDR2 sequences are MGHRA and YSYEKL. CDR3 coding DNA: TGCGCCAGCTATGGTAGAGGTCTGAATGAGCAGTTCTTC. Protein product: CASYGRGLNEQFF.

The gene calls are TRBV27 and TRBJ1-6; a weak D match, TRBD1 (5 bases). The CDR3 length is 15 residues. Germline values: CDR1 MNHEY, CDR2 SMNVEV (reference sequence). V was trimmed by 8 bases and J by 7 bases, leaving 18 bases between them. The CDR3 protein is CASAARGFGNSPLHF. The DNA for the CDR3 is TGTGCCAGCGCCGCCCGGGGGTTTGGAAATTCACCCCTCCACTTT.

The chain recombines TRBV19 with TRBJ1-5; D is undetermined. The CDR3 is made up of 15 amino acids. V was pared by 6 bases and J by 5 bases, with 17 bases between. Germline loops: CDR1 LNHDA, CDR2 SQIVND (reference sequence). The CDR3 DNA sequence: TGTGCCAGTAGGTCCACAGAAAGGGTTTATCAGCCCCAGCATTTT. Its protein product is CASRSTERVYQPQHF. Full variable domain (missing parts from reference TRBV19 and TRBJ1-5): DGGITQSPKYLFRKEGQNVTLSCEQNLNHDAMYWYRQDPGQGLRLIYYSQIVNDFQKGDIAEGYSVSREKKESFPLTVTSAQKNPTAFYLCASRSTERVYQPQHFGDGTRLSIL.

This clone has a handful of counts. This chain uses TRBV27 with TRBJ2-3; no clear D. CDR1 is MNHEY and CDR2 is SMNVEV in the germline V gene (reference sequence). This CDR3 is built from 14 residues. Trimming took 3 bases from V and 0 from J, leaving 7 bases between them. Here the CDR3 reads CASSFALSTDTQYF. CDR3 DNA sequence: TGTGCCAGCAGTTTTGCTCTTAGCACAGATACGCAGTATTTT.

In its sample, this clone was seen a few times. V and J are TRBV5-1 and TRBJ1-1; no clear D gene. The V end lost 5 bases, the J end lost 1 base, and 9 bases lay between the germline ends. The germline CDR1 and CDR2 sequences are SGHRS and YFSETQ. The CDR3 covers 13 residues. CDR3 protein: CASRQDPNTEAFF. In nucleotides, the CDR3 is TGCGCCAGCAGGCAGGATCCGAACACTGAAGCTTTCTTT. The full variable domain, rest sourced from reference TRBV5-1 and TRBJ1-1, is KAGVTQTPRYLIKTRGQQVTLSCSPISGHRSVSWYQQTPGQGLQFLFEYFSETQRNKGNFPGRFSGRQFSNSRSEMNVSTLELGDSALYLCASRQDPNTEAFFGQGTRLTVV.

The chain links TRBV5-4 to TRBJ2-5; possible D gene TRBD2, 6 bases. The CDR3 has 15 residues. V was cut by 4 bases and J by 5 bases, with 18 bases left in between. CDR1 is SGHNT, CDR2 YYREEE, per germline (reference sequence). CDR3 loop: CASSLISGVQETQYF. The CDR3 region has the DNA TGTGCCAGCAGCCTCATCTCGGGGGTCCAGGAGACCCAGTACTTC. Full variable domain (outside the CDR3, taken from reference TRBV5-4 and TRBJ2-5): ETGVTQSPTHLIKTRGQQVTLRCSSQSGHNTVSWYQQALGQGPQFIFQYYREEENGRGNFPPRFSGLQFPNYSSELNVNALELDDSALYLCASSLISGVQETQYFGPGTRLLVL.

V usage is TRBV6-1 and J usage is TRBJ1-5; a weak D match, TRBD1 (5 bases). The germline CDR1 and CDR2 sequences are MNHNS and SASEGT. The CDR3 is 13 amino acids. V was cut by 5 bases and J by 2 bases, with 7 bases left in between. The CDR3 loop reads CASSPTGNQPQHF. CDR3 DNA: TGTGCCAGCAGTCCGACAGGCAATCAGCCCCAGCATTTT.

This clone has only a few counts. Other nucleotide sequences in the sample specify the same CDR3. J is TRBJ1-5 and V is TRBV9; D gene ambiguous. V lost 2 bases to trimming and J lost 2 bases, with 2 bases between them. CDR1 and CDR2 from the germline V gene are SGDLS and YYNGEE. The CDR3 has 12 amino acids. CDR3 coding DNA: TGTGCCAGCAGCGTCGGCAATCAGCCCCAGCATTTT. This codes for CASSVGNQPQHF. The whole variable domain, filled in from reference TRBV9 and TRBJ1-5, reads DSGVTQTPKHLITATGQRVTLRCSPRSGDLSVYWYQQSLDQGLQFLIQYYNGEERAKGNILERFSAQQFPDLHSELNLSSLELGDSALYFCASSVGNQPQHFGDGTRLSIL.

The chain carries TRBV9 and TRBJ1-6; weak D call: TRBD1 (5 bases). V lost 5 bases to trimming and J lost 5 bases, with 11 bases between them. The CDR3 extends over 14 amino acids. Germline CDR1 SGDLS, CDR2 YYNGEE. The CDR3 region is CASSLGVDNSPLHF. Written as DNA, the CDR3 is TGTGCCAGCAGTTTAGGGGTGGATAATTCACCCCTCCACTTT.

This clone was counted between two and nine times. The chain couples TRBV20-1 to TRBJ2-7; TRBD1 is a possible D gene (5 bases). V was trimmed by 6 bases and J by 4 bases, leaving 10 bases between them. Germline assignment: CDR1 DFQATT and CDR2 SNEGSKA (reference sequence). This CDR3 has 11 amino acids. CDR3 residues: CSANQGYEQYF. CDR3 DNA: TGCAGTGCCAACCAGGGTTACGAGCAGTACTTC.

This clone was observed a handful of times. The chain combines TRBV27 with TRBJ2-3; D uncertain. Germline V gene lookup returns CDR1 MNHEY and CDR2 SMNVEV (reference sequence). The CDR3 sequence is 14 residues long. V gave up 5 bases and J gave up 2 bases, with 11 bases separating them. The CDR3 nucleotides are TGTGCCAGCAGTCTCAGGACCTACACAGATACGCAGTATTTT. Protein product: CASSLRTYTDTQYF.

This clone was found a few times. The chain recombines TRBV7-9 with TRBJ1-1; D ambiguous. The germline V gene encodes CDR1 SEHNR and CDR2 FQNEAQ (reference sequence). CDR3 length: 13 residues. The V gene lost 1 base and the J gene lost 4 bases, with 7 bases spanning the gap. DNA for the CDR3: TGTGCCAGCAGCTTAGTTCGGGGCACTGAAGCTTTCTTT. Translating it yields CASSLVRGTEAFF. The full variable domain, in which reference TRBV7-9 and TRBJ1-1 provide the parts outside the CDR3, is DTGVSQNPRHKITKRGQNVTFRCDPISEHNRLYWYRQTLGQGPEFLTYFQNEAQLEKSRLLSDRFSAERPKGSFSTLEIQRTEQGDSAMYLCASSLVRGTEAFFGQGTRLTVV.

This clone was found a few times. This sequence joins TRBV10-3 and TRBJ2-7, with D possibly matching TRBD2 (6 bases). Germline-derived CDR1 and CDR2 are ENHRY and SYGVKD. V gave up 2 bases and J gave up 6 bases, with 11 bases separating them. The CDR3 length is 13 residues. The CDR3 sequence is CAISEGGFGEQYV. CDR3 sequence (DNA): TGTGCCATCAGTGAGGGAGGGTTCGGCGAGCAGTACGTC.

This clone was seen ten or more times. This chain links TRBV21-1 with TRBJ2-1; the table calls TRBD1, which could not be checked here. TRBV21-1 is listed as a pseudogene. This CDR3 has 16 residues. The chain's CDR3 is CASSKVRTQSYNEQFF. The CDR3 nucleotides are TGTGCCAGCAGCAAAGTGCGGACACAATCCTACAATGAGCAGTTCTTC.

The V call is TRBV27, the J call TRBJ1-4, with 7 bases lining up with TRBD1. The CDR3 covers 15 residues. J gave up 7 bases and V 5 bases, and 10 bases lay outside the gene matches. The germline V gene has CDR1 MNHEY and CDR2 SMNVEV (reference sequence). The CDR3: CASSAQGGYSEKLFF. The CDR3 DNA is TGTGCCAGCAGTGCCCAGGGGGGCTACTCTGAAAAACTGTTTTTT.

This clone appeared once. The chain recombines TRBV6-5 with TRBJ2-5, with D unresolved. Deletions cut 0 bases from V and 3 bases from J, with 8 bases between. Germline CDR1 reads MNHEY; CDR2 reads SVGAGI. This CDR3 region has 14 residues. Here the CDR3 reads CASSYSIGKETQYF. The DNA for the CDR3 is TGTGCCAGCAGTTACTCGATAGGGAAAGAGACCCAGTACTTC.